The 10 T cell receptor beta chains presented below share a single source sample, sequenced in a study of cytotoxic CD8 clonotypes in ibrutinib-treated CLL. TCRdb's copy holds only in-frame clones and misses some; the assay was immunoSEQ multiplex PCR. The sample has 20,000 to 25,000 clones, roughly 72% seen once. Here the sequenced sample was PBMCs, taken before ibrutinib treatment. These receptor sequences come from a human donor with chronic lymphocytic leukemia.

This clone was observed a single time. The chain recombines TRBV9 with TRBJ2-3; D not certain. The V gene lost 0 bases and the J gene lost 0 bases, with 17 bases spanning the gap. Germline V gives CDR1 SGDLS, CDR2 YYNGEE. CDR3 length equals 18 residues. This CDR3 reads CASSVGRPWLESTDTQYF. The DNA of the CDR3 is TGTGCCAGCAGCGTAGGACGGCCGTGGCTAGAGAGCACAGATACGCAGTATTTT.

This clone occurred once. The chain joins TRBV5-1 to TRBJ2-3; D gene unclear. In germline, CDR1 is SGHRS, CDR2 YFSETQ. V was pared by 6 bases and J by 0 bases, with 14 bases between. The CDR3 consists of 15 residues. The CDR3 here is CASTYSTKSTDTQYF. CDR3 nucleotides: TGCGCCAGCACGTATAGCACAAAAAGCACAGATACGCAGTATTTT. The full variable domain, with the rest looked up from reference TRBV5-1 and TRBJ2-3, is KAGVTQTPRYLIKTRGQQVTLSCSPISGHRSVSWYQQTPGQGLQFLFEYFSETQRNKGNFPGRFSGRQFSNSRSEMNVSTLELGDSALYLCASTYSTKSTDTQYFGPGTRLTVL.

The V and J genes are TRBV7-2 and TRBJ1-5; possible D gene TRBD1, 5 bases. The CDR3 has 15 residues. CDR1 and CDR2 from the germline V gene are SGHTA and FQGNSA. V lost 5 bases to trimming and J lost 2 bases, with 13 bases between them. CDR3 amino acids: CASSPWGPGNQPQHF. The CDR3 region has the DNA TGTGCCAGCAGCCCGTGGGGACCGGGCAATCAGCCCCAGCATTTT. Full variable domain (outside the CDR3, taken from reference TRBV7-2 and TRBJ1-5): GAGVSQSPSNKVTEKGKDVELRCDPISGHTALYWYRQSLGQGLEFLIYFQGNSAPDKSGLPSDRFSAERTGGSVSTLTIQRTQQEDSAVYLCASSPWGPGNQPQHFGDGTRLSIL.

This clone was seen only once. Written as DNA, the CDR3 is TGTGCCAGCTCACCACCCAACCTGGCCCATGAGCAGTTCTTC. Translation gives CASSPPNLAHEQFF. The chain couples TRBV18 to TRBJ2-1; D is undetermined. This CDR3 has 14 residues. With 0 bases removed from V and 8 bases from J, the gap between germline ends came to 11 bases. Germline assignment: CDR1 KGHSH and CDR2 LQKENI.

The V and J genes are TRBV19 and TRBJ2-7; possibly TRBD1 for D (6 bases). CDR3 length: 15 amino acids. The ends were cut back, 2 bases at V and 2 bases at J, with 13 bases in the middle. Germline CDR1 LNHDA, CDR2 SQIVND (reference sequence). The CDR3 loop reads CASSIKETGAYEQYF. The CDR3 DNA reads as TGTGCCAGTAGTATAAAGGAGACAGGAGCCTACGAGCAGTACTTC.

This clone has only a few counts. The gene calls are TRBV9 and TRBJ1-2; possible D gene TRBD1, 5 bases. V was trimmed by 4 bases and J by 4 bases, leaving 11 bases between them. CDR1 SGDLS and CDR2 YYNGEE come from the germline V gene. The CDR3 contains 13 residues. The CDR3 sequence is CASSNRQSYGYTF. The CDR3 DNA sequence: TGTGCCAGCAGCAACCGACAGTCCTATGGCTACACCTTC.

This chain connects TRBV9 to TRBJ2-3, with D hard to call. CDR1 and CDR2 (germline): SGDLS, YYNGEE. V shed 4 bases and J shed 5 bases, with 14 bases lying between them. CDR3 size: 14 residues. This CDR3 reads CASSPRVIVDTQYF. DNA for the CDR3: TGTGCCAGCAGCCCGAGAGTGATCGTAGATACGCAGTATTTT.

Regarding this clone: Other nucleotide sequences in the sample specify the same CDR3. The V and J genes are TRBV9 and TRBJ2-7, with 8 bases matching TRBD2. CDR1 and CDR2 from the germline V gene are SGDLS and YYNGEE. CDR3 length equals 14 residues. Trimming took 0 bases from V and 4 from J; bases not matched to a gene: 3. CDR3 coding DNA: TGTGCCAGCAGCGTAGCGGGAGGGCCATACGAGCAGTACTTC. Protein product: CASSVAGGPYEQYF.

This chain joins TRBV4-1 and TRBJ2-1; 12 bases are a match to TRBD2. After removal of 1 base from V and 8 bases from J, the junction contained 9 bases not matched to a gene. Germline V gene lookup returns CDR1 MGHRA and CDR2 YSYEKL. This CDR3 is 17 amino acids long. CDR3 nucleotide sequence: TGCGCCAGCAGCCAAGTTCTAGCGGGAGGGCCTGTGGATGAGCAGTTCTTC. Its protein product is CASSQVLAGGPVDEQFF.

A note on this clone: Other nucleotide sequences in the sample specify the same CDR3. The chain joins TRBV9 to TRBJ2-7; D possibly corresponds to TRBD2 (6 bases). Looked up from germline, CDR1 is SGDLS and CDR2 is YYNGEE. The CDR3 loop spans 15 amino acids. Trimming stripped 0 bases from V and 7 bases from J, with 17 bases between. In DNA form, the CDR3 reads TGTGCCAGCAGCGTAGCGGGCGGGGTCTTCTATGAGCAGTACTTC. Translating it yields CASSVAGGVFYEQYF.